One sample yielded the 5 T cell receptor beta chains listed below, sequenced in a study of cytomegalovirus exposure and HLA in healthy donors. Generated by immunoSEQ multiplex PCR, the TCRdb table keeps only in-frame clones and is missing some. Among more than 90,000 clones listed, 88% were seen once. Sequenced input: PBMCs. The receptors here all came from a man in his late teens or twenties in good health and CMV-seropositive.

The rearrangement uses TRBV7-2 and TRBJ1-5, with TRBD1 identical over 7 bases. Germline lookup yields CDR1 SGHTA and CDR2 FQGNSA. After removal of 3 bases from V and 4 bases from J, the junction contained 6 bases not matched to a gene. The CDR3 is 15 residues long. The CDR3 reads CASSLAGGRNQPQHF. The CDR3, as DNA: TGTGCCAGCAGCTTGGCAGGGGGAAGGAATCAGCCCCAGCATTTT.

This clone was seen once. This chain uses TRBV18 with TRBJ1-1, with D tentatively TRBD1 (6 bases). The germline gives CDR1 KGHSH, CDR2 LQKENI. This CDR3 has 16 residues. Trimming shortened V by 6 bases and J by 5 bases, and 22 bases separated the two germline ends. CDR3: CASSQQGPSLWTEAFF. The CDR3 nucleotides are TGTGCCAGCTCTCAACAGGGCCCCTCTCTGTGGACTGAAGCTTTCTTT.

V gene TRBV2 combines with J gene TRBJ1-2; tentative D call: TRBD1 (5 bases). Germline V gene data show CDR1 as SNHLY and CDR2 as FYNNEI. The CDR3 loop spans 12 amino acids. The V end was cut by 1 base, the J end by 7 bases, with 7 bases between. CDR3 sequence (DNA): TGTGCCAGCAGTGAAGGGGGGGGTGGCTACACCTTC. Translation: CASSEGGGGYTF.

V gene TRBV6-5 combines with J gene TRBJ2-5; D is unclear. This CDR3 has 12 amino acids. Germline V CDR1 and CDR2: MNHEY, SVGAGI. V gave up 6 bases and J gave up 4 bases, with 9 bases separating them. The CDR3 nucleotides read TGTGCCAGCAGCCCTAACGGAGAGACCCAGTACTTC. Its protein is CASSPNGETQYF.

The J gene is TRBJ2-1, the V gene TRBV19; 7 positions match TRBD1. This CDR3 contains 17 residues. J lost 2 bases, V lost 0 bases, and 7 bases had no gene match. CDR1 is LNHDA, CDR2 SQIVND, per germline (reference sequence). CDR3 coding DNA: TGTGCCAGTAGTATAGATATGGGGACAGTCACCTACAATGAGCAGTTCTTC. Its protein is CASSIDMGTVTYNEQFF.